These 9 T cell receptor beta chains came from one sample sequenced in a study of post-analysis software for immune sequencing data. Unique molecular identifiers tagged the TCR beta cDNA libraries. TCRdb processed the PCR reads anew with MiXCR; each CDR3 protein has one entry. Here the sample spans about 570,000 distinct CDR3 sequences, around 31% being singletons. Study results and limitations: Compared with controls, patients had more of about 5 TRBV segments, including TRBV5-6, TRBV5-1 and TRBV20-1.

These receptors have no known antigen. Sample: blood. All receptors come from a girl aged 2 to 17 with multiple sclerosis.

This clonotype has only a few counts. The gene calls are TRBV6-6 and TRBJ1-4; 9 bases align to TRBD1. The germline gives CDR1 MNHNY, CDR2 SVGAGI (reference sequence). This CDR3 is built from 15 residues. V was pared by 6 bases and J by 8 bases, with 10 bases of the junction left unmatched. In DNA form, the CDR3 reads TGTGCCAGCAGCCCCGGGACAGGGAAGATGGAAAAACTGTTTTTT. Residues: CASSPGTGKMEKLFF.

The table lists this clonotype with a few counts. A read error may account for a junction end that differs from germline. The genes are TRBV20-1 and TRBJ2-1; 10 positions agree with TRBD1. The germline CDR1 and CDR2 sequences are DFQATT and SNEGSKA (reference sequence). The CDR3 runs 15 residues. CDR3: CGAGSPGQGYNEQFF. Here the CDR3 DNA reads TGCGGTGCGGGATCGCCGGGACAGGGGTACAATGAGCAGTTCTTC.

V is TRBV6-5 and J is TRBJ2-5; TRBD2 matches at 10 bases. The CDR3 is made up of 16 amino acids. CDR1 and CDR2 (germline): MNHEY, SVGAGI. V dropped 1 base and J dropped 7; count of bases not matched to a gene: 9. As DNA, the CDR3 is TGTGCCAGCAGTTACTTTCCTAGCGGGGGTGCAAGGACCCAGTACTTC. It specifies CASSYFPSGGARTQYF.

This chain connects TRBV2 to TRBJ1-1; weak D call: TRBD1 (6 bases). CDR1 and CDR2 (germline): SNHLY, FYNNEI. V was pared by 1 base and J by 0 bases, with 15 bases between. There are 17 residues in the CDR3. The CDR3 DNA reads TGTGCCAGCAGTGAAGAGGTGAGGGCAGGGGTGAACACTGAAGCTTTCTTT. Residues: CASSEEVRAGVNTEAFF.

The V and J genes are TRBV28 and TRBJ1-6; no clear D gene. CDR3 length: 15 residues. The germline V and J ends were trimmed by 1 base and 7 bases, with 11 bases remaining between them. From germline, CDR1 is MDHEN and CDR2 SYDVKM. The CDR3 sequence is CASSLSAPGNSPLHF. The CDR3 region has the DNA TGTGCCAGCAGTTTATCGGCCCCGGGGAATTCACCCCTCCACTTT. The full variable domain, with the rest looked up from reference TRBV28 and TRBJ1-6, is DVKVTQSSRYLVKRTGEKVFLECVQDMDHENMFWYRQDPGLGLRLIYFSYDVKMKEKGDIPEGYSVSREKKERFSLILESASTNQTSMYLCASSLSAPGNSPLHFGNGTRLTVT.

This clonotype was observed once. This may come from a read error, since a much larger clone is one base off. This chain links TRBV7-2 with TRBJ1-2, with 9 bases aligning to TRBD1. The V gene's germline CDR1 is SGHTA and CDR2 FQGNSA. The CDR3 loop spans 15 amino acids. CDR3 in amino acids: CANSSRTGALGGYTF. The CDR3, as DNA: TGTGCCAACAGCTCCCGGACAGGGGCCCTAGGAGGCTACACCTTC.

This clonotype was counted between two and nine times. The V call is TRBV29-1, the J call TRBJ2-2, with 10 bases that match TRBD1. V lost 4 bases to trimming and J lost 4 bases; unmatched junction nucleotides: 3. The CDR3 spans 14 residues. The germline V gene has CDR1 SQVTM and CDR2 ANQGSEA. The CDR3 coding sequence is TGCAGCGTTGCTAGGGACAGGGGCACCGGGGAGCTGTTTTTT. It encodes CSVARDRGTGELFF.

This clonotype was counted a few times. This chain uses TRBV5-1 with TRBJ1-1; 8 bases fit TRBD1. The CDR3 covers 17 residues. The ends lost 2 bases at V and 2 bases at J; junction bases unmatched: 11. Germline V lookup: CDR1 SGHRS, CDR2 YFSETQ. The CDR3 region is CASSFAGTGSPNTEAFF. The CDR3 coding sequence is TGCGCCAGCAGCTTTGCCGGGACAGGTAGCCCCAACACTGAAGCTTTCTTT.

The rearrangement uses TRBV20-1 and TRBJ1-6; 8 bases are shared with TRBD1. The germline V gene has CDR1 DFQATT and CDR2 SNEGSKA (reference sequence). J gave up 5 bases and V 1 base, and 10 bases lay outside the gene matches. There are 17 residues in the CDR3. The CDR3 bases are TGCAGTGCTAGAGGCGCCTTGGACAGGGTCGATAATTCACCCCTCCACTTT. It yields the protein CSARGALDRVDNSPLHF.